The present TCR beta chain was sequenced within a study of diagnostic markers for celiac disease (dated by TCRdb to 2018 to 2020). As to this clonotype: Its recognized antigen is unknown.

CDR1 SGHVS and CDR2 FQNEAQ were looked up in the germline V gene. The CDR3 numbers 16 residues from cysteine through phenylalanine. Nucleotide data are not available. The sequencer was an Illumina MiSeq. TCRdb reprocessed the reads and provides one entry for every CDR3 protein sequence; no DNA is given. The sample's table covers 400 or so distinct CDR3 sequences. The ten largest make up around 25% of the sample. This TCR came from a human donor. Sequenced: either unsorted cells or a sorted T cell fraction (not recorded which). The rearrangement joined TRBV7-8 to TRBJ1-6; checking the TCRdb D call of TRBD1 is not possible without DNA. This receptor carries the CDR3 CASSPEGGLTNSPLHF.